Listed below are T cell receptor beta chains from one sample, sequenced in a study of tumor-infiltrating lymphocytes in primary liver carcinoma. TCRdb passed the multiplex PCR reads through MiXCR, listing each CDR3 protein once. This table has approximately 190,000 distinct CDR3 sequences, around four fifths appearing once. The specimen was tumor tissue from primary liver carcinoma. All receptors come from a man aged 35 to 55 with primary liver carcinoma and hepatitis B virus infection. The CDR3 runs from the conserved cysteine through the conserved F or W. A D gene is named only where the DNA matches it firmly. Clone size is not always given. Where it is, it says once, few, many or a class for expanded clones.

j_call v_call d_call clone_size cdr3_aa cdr3_nt
TRBJ2-7 TRBV29-1 . . CSAGWGSREQYF TGTAGCGCGGGTTGGGGTAGTCGCGAGCAGTACTTC
TRBJ2-7 TRBV12-3/TRBV12-4 TRBD1 . CASKPGQGISYEEYF TGTGCCAGCAAACCGGGACAGGGGATATCATACGAGGAGTACTTC
TRBJ2-1 TRBV4-3 . once CASSQDPYSEYKEQFF TGCGCCAGCAGTCAAGATCCCTACTCAGAATACAAAGAGCAATTCTTC
TRBJ1-5 TRBV5-1 TRBD1 . CASSLTGDMGQPQHF TGCGCCAGCAGCTTGACAGGGGATATGGGTCAGCCCCAGCATTTT
TRBJ1-1 TRBV5-1 TRBD1 . CASSTGQGRGNETFF TGCGCCAGCAGCACCGGACAGGGGAGGGGCAATGAAACTTTCTTT
TRBJ2-1 TRBV19 TRBD2 once CASSIGMTSGRRNEQLF TGTGCCAGTAGTATTGGGATGACTAGCGGGAGGAGGAATGAGCAGCTCTTC
TRBJ2-7 TRBV6-2/TRBV6-3 . many CASSSTVSYEQYF TGTGCCAGCAGTTCGACAGTGTCCTACGAGCAGTACTTC
TRBJ2-4 TRBV5-4 TRBD2 . CASSLRTSGTKNIQYF TGTGCCAGCAGCTTGAGGACTAGCGGAACCAAAAACATTCAATACTTC
TRBJ2-5 TRBV6-2/TRBV6-3 . . CVSSYGWTQETQYF TGTGTCAGCAGTTACGGCTGGACTCAAGAGACCCAGTACTTC
TRBJ2-7 TRBV28 . . CATSSPGTPRAPEQHF TGTGCCACCAGTTCCCCTGGGACTCCCAGGGCGCCCGAGCAGCACTTC
TRBJ1-5 TRBV12-3/TRBV12-4 TRBD1 . CAISRQGRNQPQHF TGTGCCATCAGTCGACAGGGTCGCAATCAACCCCAGCATTTT
TRBJ2-7 TRBV29-1 . . CSRIAHGGEQYF TGCAGCAGGATAGCCCACGGGGGCGAGCAGTACTTC
TRBJ1-2 TRBV29-1 . . CGVGPTKGFGYTF TGCGGCGTTGGGCCTACTAAGGGGTTTGGCTACACCTTC
TRBJ1-1 TRBV28 . many CASSERGENAEAFF TGTGCCAGCAGTGAGCGGGGAGAAAACGCTGAAGCTTTCTTT
TRBJ2-3 TRBV5-5 . . CASSFTGRIDTQYF TGTGCCAGCAGTTTCACAGGTCGAATAGATACGCAGTATTTT
TRBJ2-1 TRBV6-2/TRBV6-3 . . CADSYQLVSEQFF TGTGCCGACAGTTACCAACTAGTCAGTGAGCAGTTCTTC
TRBJ2-1 TRBV5-6 TRBD1 . CVSSSNLQGRVYNEQFF TGTGTCAGCAGCTCGAACCTACAGGGGCGGGTGTACAATGAGCAGTTCTTC
TRBJ2-7 TRBV4-1 . . CVSSQETPVDEQYF TGCGTCAGCAGCCAAGAGACCCCTGTTGACGAGCAGTATTTC
TRBJ1-2 TRBV15 TRBD1 . CATSKVGTGGIYGYTF TGTGCCACCAGCAAAGTCGGGACAGGGGGTATCTATGGCTACACCTTC
TRBJ2-7 TRBV2 . . CASNAVDEQYF TGTGCCAGCAATGCCGTGGATGAGCAGTACTTC
TRBJ2-1 TRBV6-2/TRBV6-3 . . CPSMKINEQFF TGTCCCAGCATGAAAATTAATGAGCAGTTCTTC
TRBJ2-1 TRBV24-1 TRBD2 . CATSKYSTTSSYTEQFF TGTGCCACCAGTAAATATTCTACGACTAGCTCCTACACTGAGCAGTTCTTC
TRBJ2-6 TRBV5-4 . . CATSGDGVGPGANVMTF .
TRBJ2-7 TRBV11-2 TRBD2 . CASSSEGTSVRVSYEQHF TGTGCCAGCAGCTCTGAAGGGACTAGCGTGAGGGTTTCCTACGAGCAGCACTTC
TRBJ2-5 TRBV5-4 TRBD2 . CGSSPTSVETQYF TGTGGCAGTAGCCCGACTAGCGTAGAGACCCAGTATTTC
TRBJ2-1 TRBV7-3 TRBD2 few CASSRTSGRGDEQFF TGTGCCAGCAGCCGGACTAGCGGGAGGGGGGATGAGCAGTTCTTC
TRBJ2-3 TRBV29-1 . . CSVFGTGASETQYF TGCAGCGTTTTCGGGACGGGGGCGTCAGAAACGCAGTATTTT
TRBJ2-3 TRBV11-2 TRBD2 . CASSLNLLAGGDADTSYF TGTGCCAGCAGCTTAAATCTCCTAGCGGGAGGTGATGCGGATACGTCGTATTTT
TRBJ1-4 TRBV28 . . CASSSRTESNEKLFF TGTGCCAGCAGTTCCCGGACAGAGAGTAATGAAAAACTGTTTTTT
TRBJ2-3 TRBV29-1 . . CSISPPSGPDTQYF TGCAGCATTTCACCCCCGTCCGGGCCAGATACGCAGTATTTT
TRBJ2-7 TRBV12-5 . few CASEGTASYEQYF TGTGCCAGTGAGGGTACCGCTTCCTACGAGCAATACTTC
TRBJ2-1 TRBV5-4 TRBD2 . CTSSLEGGSHNELFF TGTACCAGTAGCTTAGAGGGCGGGAGCCACAATGAGCTGTTCTTC
TRBJ2-3 TRBV6-6 TRBD2 . CASKVLAGGADTQYF TGTGCCAGCAAAGTACTAGCGGGAGGGGCAGATACGCAATATTTT
TRBJ1-2 TRBV7-9 . many CASSFRLGWDGYTF TGTGCCAGCAGCTTTCGTCTGGGCTGGGATGGCTACACCTTC
TRBJ2-1 TRBV7-9 . . CASSIDTDEQFF TGTGCTAGCAGCATTGATACGGATGAGCAGTTCTTC
TRBJ2-5 TRBV6-5 . . CASNSQGETQYF TGTGCCAGCAACTCCCAGGGCGAGACCCAGTACTTC
TRBJ2-7 TRBV6-5 TRBD2 once CASSHRAGEPTHEQYF TGTGCCAGCAGTCATCGAGCGGGAGAGCCTACCCACGAGCAGTACTTC
TRBJ1-1 TRBV6-6 . . CASNYIGGTEAFF TGTGCCAGCAATTACATAGGGGGCACTGAAGCTTTCTTT
TRBJ2-1 TRBV12-3/TRBV12-4 TRBD1 . CASSPPGTGYIEQSF TGTGCCAGCAGTCCCCCCGGGACAGGATACATTGAGCAGTCCTTC
TRBJ2-7 TRBV14 . . CASSRMWSLTYEQNF TGTGCCAGCAGCAGAATGTGGAGCCTGACCTACGAGCAGAACTTC
TRBJ1-5 TRBV6-1 . . CVNSEAKGQPQHF TGTGTCAACAGTGAAGCGAAGGGCCAGCCCCAGCATTTT
TRBJ2-7 TRBV6-1 . few CASTPVAGAPTEQYF TGTGCCAGCACTCCGGTGGCAGGGGCTCCGACCGAGCAGTACTTC
TRBJ2-1 TRBV28 . . CASSLVGVSGNERFF TGTGCCAGCAGTTTAGTTGGGGTATCTGGGAATGAGCGGTTCTTC
TRBJ2-7 TRBV29-1 . . CSDEDPGGCSYEQYF TGCAGCGATGAAGATCCAGGAGGGTGCTCCTACGAGCAGTATTTC
TRBJ1-1 TRBV6-6 TRBD1 . CASSGTGVWTEAFF TGTGCCAGTAGTGGGACAGGTGTATGGACTGAAGCTTTCTTT